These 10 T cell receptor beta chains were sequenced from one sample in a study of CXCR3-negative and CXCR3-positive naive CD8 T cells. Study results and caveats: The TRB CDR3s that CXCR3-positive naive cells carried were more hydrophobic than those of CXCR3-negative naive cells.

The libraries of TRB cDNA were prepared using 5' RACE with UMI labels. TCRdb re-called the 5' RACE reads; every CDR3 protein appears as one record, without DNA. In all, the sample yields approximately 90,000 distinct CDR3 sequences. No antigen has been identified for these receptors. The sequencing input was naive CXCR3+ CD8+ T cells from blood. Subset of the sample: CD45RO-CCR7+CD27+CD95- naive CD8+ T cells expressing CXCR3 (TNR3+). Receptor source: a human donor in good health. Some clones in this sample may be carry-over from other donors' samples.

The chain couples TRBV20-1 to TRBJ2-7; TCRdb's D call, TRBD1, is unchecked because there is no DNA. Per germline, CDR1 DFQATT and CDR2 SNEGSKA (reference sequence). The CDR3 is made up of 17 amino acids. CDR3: CSALKPGTGTNSYEQYF.

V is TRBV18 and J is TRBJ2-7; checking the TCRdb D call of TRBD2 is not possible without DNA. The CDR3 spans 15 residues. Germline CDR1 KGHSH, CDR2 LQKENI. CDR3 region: CASSPRGTNAYEQYF.

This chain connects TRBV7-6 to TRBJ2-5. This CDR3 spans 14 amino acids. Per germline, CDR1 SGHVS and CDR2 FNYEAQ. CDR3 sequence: CASTVDDTGETQYF.

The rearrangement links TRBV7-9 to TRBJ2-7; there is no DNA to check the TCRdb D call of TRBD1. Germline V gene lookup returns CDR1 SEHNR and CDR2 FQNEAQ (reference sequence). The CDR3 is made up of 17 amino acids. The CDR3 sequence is CASSLMVGGGGSNEQYF.

Here the CDR3 reads CASSPTSGSYNEQFF. The V call is TRBV6-2 or TRBV6-3, the J call TRBJ2-1; TCRdb names TRBD2, which stays unverified in the absence of DNA. This CDR3 has 15 residues. The germline CDR1 and CDR2 sequences are MNHEY and SVGEGT.

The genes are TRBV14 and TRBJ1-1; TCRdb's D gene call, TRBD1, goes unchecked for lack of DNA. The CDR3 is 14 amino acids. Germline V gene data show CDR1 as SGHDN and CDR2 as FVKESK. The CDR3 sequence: CASSQEGVNTEAFF. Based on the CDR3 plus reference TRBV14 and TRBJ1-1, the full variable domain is EAGVTQFPSHSVIEKGQTVTLRCDPISGHDNLYWYRRVMGKEIKFLLHFVKESKQDESGMPNNRFLAERTGGTYSTLKVQPAELEDSGVYFCASSQEGVNTEAFFGQGTRLTVV.

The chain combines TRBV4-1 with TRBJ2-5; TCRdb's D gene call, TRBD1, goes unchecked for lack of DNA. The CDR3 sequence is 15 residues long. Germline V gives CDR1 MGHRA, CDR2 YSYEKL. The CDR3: CASSQGPNRGETQYF.

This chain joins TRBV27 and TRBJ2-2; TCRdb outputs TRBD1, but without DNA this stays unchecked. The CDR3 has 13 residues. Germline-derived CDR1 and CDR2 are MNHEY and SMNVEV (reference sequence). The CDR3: CASSLGGSGELFF.

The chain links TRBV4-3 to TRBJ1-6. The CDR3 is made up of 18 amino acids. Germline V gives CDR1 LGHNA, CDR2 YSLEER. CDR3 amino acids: CASSQAAASYSYNSPLHF.

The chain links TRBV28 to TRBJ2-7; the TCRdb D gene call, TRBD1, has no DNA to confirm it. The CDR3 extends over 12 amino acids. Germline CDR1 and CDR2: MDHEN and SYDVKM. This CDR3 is CAVRDRSYEQYF.